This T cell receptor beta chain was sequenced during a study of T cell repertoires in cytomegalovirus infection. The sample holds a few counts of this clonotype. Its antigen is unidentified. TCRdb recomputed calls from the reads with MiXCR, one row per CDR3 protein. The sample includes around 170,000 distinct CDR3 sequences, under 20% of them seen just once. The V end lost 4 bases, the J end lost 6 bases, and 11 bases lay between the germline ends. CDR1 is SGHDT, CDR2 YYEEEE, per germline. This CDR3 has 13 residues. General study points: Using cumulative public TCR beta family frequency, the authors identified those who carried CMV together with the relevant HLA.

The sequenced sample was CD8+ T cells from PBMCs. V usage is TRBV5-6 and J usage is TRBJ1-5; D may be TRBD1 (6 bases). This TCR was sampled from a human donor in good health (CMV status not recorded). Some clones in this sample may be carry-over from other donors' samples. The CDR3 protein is CASSAGVGQPQHF. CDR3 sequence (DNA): TGTGCCAGCAGCGCAGGGGTAGGTCAGCCCCAGCATTTT. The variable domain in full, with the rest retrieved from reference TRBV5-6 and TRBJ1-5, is DAGVTQSPTHLIKTRGQQVTLRCSPKSGHDTVSWYQQALGQGPQFIFQYYEEEERQRGNFPDRFSGHQFPNYSSELNVNALLLGDSALYLCASSAGVGQPQHFGDGTRLSIL.